The text below deals with one T cell receptor (beta chain). As originally analysed: Cell counts per sample came from amplifying reference gene primers. Clones were read by immunoSEQ multiplex PCR, and TCRdb kept only the in-frame ones, dropping some. V, J and clone size are taken as reported in that table, and D and trimming were inferred from the DNA itself. Here the sample spans 160,000 or so clones, over 80% being singletons. This record belongs to a study of blood T cell repertoires in COVID-19. Study background: The United States, Italy and Spain were the sources of the acute and convalescent COVID-19 samples. PBMCs, B-cell-depleted T cells, or T cells provided the cDNA or gDNA that made up the material.

What was sequenced was peripheral blood. The origin of this receptor is a woman aged 45 to 65 with acute or convalescent COVID-19.

Written as DNA, the CDR3 is TGTGCCAGCAGCTTTGGGACAGGGGTCCTCTACGAGCAGTACTTC. Amino acids: CASSFGTGVLYEQYF. The chain has TRBV7-3 and TRBJ2-7, with 10 bases lining up with TRBD1. The V gene's germline CDR1 is SGHTA and CDR2 FQGTGA. CDR3 length: 15 residues. The V segment lost 3 bases and the J segment 3 bases; nucleotides outside the gene matches: 5.